This passage covers 28 T cell receptor beta chains from one sample sequenced in a study of cytomegalovirus exposure and HLA in healthy donors. The PCR employed 60 Vbeta primers together with 13 Jbeta primers. The repertoire was sequenced with immunoSEQ multiplex PCR; TCRdb's copy has only in-frame clones and lacks some. The sample has more than 75,000 clones, 70% to 80% seen once; the top ten hold roughly 9%. The specimen was PBMCs. The receptors were sampled from a man aged 35 to 55 in good health and CMV-seropositive.

In this sample, this clone turned up a few times. This chain uses TRBV7-9 with TRBJ1-4, with 7 bases fitting TRBD1. This CDR3 has 14 amino acids. CDR1 and CDR2 (germline): SEHNR, FQNEAQ (reference sequence). Trimming took 2 bases from V and 7 from J; bases not matched to a gene: 4. The CDR3 DNA reads TGTGCCAGCAGCTTAAGGCAGGGGGGTGAAAAACTGTTTTTT. This encodes CASSLRQGGEKLFF.

Details on this clone: The junction differs from germline at one of its ends, possibly a read error. The chain uses TRBV6-6 and TRBJ1-1; D possibly corresponds to TRBD1 (5 bases). Per germline, CDR1 MNHNY and CDR2 SVGAGI (reference sequence). This CDR3 is 14 amino acids long. The CDR3 is CANSSRGERTEAFF. CDR3 DNA: TGTGCCAACAGTTCGCGGGGGGAGAGGACTGAAGCTTTCTTT.

The chain links TRBV30 to TRBJ1-3; D is unclear. CDR1 GTSNPN and CDR2 SVGIG come from the germline V gene (reference sequence). V was cut by 2 bases and J by 4 bases, with 6 bases left in between. CDR3 length: 12 residues. The CDR3 here is CAWSPLGNTIYF. CDR3 nucleotide sequence: TGTGCCTGGAGTCCACTGGGAAACACCATATATTTT.

This clone was found a few times. V and J are TRBV4-1 and TRBJ1-1; maybe TRBD1 (5 bases). V was clipped by 2 bases and J by 7 bases, with 11 bases between them. The CDR3 spans 13 residues. Per germline, CDR1 MGHRA and CDR2 YSYEKL. The CDR3 protein is CASSQSQGLEAFF. The DNA of the CDR3 is TGCGCCAGCAGCCAATCCCAGGGTCTTGAAGCTTTCTTT.

This clone has just one count. The chain has TRBV30 and TRBJ1-1, with 9 nucleotides matching TRBD1. This CDR3 has 13 residues. Germline V gene sequence: CDR1 GTSNPN, CDR2 SVGIG (reference sequence). Trimming took 7 bases from V and 5 from J; bases not matched to a gene: 8. CDR3 DNA sequence: TGTGCCTTCAAACAGGGGGCAGGGACTGAAGCTTTCTTT. Translating gives CAFKQGAGTEAFF.

The chain couples TRBV28 to TRBJ2-5; D possibly corresponds to TRBD2 (5 bases). The assigned J gene may be wrong: the sequence end matches TRBJ2-7 better. Germline values: CDR1 MDHEN, CDR2 SYDVKM. CDR3 length: 14 residues. In nucleotides, the CDR3 is TGTGCCAGCAGGGGGAGACAAGGGCTGCACGAGCAGTACTTC. It codes for CASRGRQGLHEQYF.

This clone appeared a few times. The same CDR3 also results from other DNA sequences found in this sample. This chain connects TRBV5-1 to TRBJ1-2; a possible D gene is TRBD1 (6 bases). The CDR3 has 14 residues. V was shortened by 4 bases and J by 0 bases, with 10 bases between the two germline ends. Germline CDR1 and CDR2: SGHRS and YFSETQ. The CDR3 sequence is CASSSGQPNYGYTF. The CDR3 DNA reads as TGCGCCAGCAGCAGTGGACAGCCTAACTATGGCTACACCTTC.

V is TRBV5-6 and J is TRBJ2-1, with TRBD2 identical over 7 bases. This CDR3 comprises 16 residues. Looked up from germline, CDR1 is SGHDT and CDR2 is YYEEEE. Trimming removed 3 bases from V and 2 bases from J; junction bases left unmatched: 8. CDR3 region: CASSSTTSETYNEQFF. CDR3 DNA: TGTGCCAGCAGCTCTACAACTAGCGAGACCTACAATGAGCAGTTCTTC.

V and J are TRBV9 and TRBJ2-1, with 13 nucleotides matching TRBD2. Germline lookup yields CDR1 SGDLS and CDR2 YYNGEE. The CDR3 has 14 amino acids. J was trimmed by 7 bases and V by 8 bases; bases with no gene match: 6. For the CDR3, the DNA is TGTGCCAGTACTAGCGGGGGGGGATTAAATGAGCAGTTCTTC. Protein product: CASTSGGGLNEQFF.

This chain uses TRBV19 with TRBJ1-5; 7 bases line up with TRBD1. CDR1 and CDR2 from the germline V gene are LNHDA and SQIVND (reference sequence). This CDR3 is built from 15 residues. With V trimmed by 6 bases and J by 0 bases, 5 bases remained unmatched. The CDR3 DNA sequence: TGTGCCAGTAGCACGACAGGGAATAGCAATCAGCCCCAGCATTTT. Translation gives CASSTTGNSNQPQHF. Using reference TRBV19 and TRBJ1-5 for the parts outside the CDR3, the full variable domain is DGGITQSPKYLFRKEGQNVTLSCEQNLNHDAMYWYRQDPGQGLRLIYYSQIVNDFQKGDIAEGYSVSREKKESFPLTVTSAQKNPTAFYLCASSTTGNSNQPQHFGDGTRLSIL.

The chain couples TRBV29-1 to TRBJ1-4; 9 nucleotides match TRBD1. Germline-derived CDR1 and CDR2 are SQVTM and ANQGSEA. The CDR3 covers 13 residues. V gave up 6 bases and J gave up 8 bases; unmatched junction bases: 7. DNA for the CDR3: TGCAGCGTGTCGGGACAGGGAGGGGAAAAACTGTTTTTT. The encoded protein is CSVSGQGGEKLFF. The full variable domain, its missing parts supplied by reference TRBV29-1 and TRBJ1-4, is SAVISQKPSRDICQRGTSLTIQCQVDSQVTMMFWYRQQPGQSLTLIATANQGSEATYESGFVIDKFPISRPNLTFSTLTVSNMSPEDSSIYLCSVSGQGGEKLFFGSGTQLSVL.

The chain has TRBV7-8 and TRBJ2-3; 12 bases are a match to TRBD2. The trim removed 4 bases at V and 2 bases at J, leaving 7 bases unmatched. Germline CDR1 reads SGHVS; CDR2 reads FQNEAQ. This CDR3 has 17 residues. The CDR3 here is CASSSPGLAGDTDTQYF. CDR3 DNA: TGTGCCAGCAGCTCACCGGGACTAGCGGGCGACACAGATACGCAGTATTTT.

This clone was detected only once. The V and J genes are TRBV5-1 and TRBJ1-5; perhaps TRBD1 as D (6 bases). The V and J ends lost 4 bases and 5 bases respectively, with 19 bases between them. The CDR3 is made up of 16 amino acids. The germline CDR1 and CDR2 sequences are SGHRS and YFSETQ. CDR3 loop: CASSPGARQADQPQHF. The DNA for the CDR3 is TGCGCCAGCAGCCCCGGGGCCCGACAGGCGGATCAGCCCCAGCATTTT.

This clone turned up a few times. The V and J genes are TRBV19 and TRBJ1-1; 8 bases agree with TRBD1. The J segment lost 0 bases and the V segment lost 6 bases, leaving 6 bases of the junction unmatched. The CDR3 runs 15 residues. The germline CDR1 and CDR2 sequences are LNHDA and SQIVND (reference sequence). CDR3 in DNA: TGTGCCAGTAGACCCCAGGGGGCTGTGAACACTGAAGCTTTCTTT. Protein sequence: CASRPQGAVNTEAFF.

The V and J genes are TRBV6-5 and TRBJ2-2; the match to TRBD1 covers 8 bases. Trimming took 4 bases from V and 1 from J; bases not matched to a gene: 2. Germline-derived CDR1 and CDR2 are MNHEY and SVGAGI. The CDR3 covers 15 residues. CDR3 sequence reads: CASSSGTGNTGELFF. In nucleotides, the CDR3 is TGTGCCAGCAGTTCCGGGACAGGGAACACCGGGGAGCTGTTTTTT.

This clone was counted between two and nine times. The chain recombines TRBV4-1 with TRBJ1-1; a possible D gene is TRBD1 (5 bases). Trimming shortened V by 2 bases and J by 5 bases, and 9 bases separated the two germline ends. The CDR3 contains 13 residues. Germline assignment: CDR1 MGHRA and CDR2 YSYEKL. The CDR3 spells CASSQTGRTEAFF. The CDR3 DNA follows: TGCGCCAGCAGCCAAACAGGCAGAACTGAAGCTTTCTTT.

This clone occurred a few times. The rearrangement uses TRBV19 and TRBJ1-1; the D is unclear. The germline V gene encodes CDR1 LNHDA and CDR2 SQIVND (reference sequence). The CDR3 runs 14 residues. V was trimmed by 3 bases and J by 4 bases, leaving 12 bases between them. CDR3 sequence: CASSMIHASTEAFF. DNA of the CDR3: TGTGCCAGTAGTATGATCCACGCGAGCACTGAAGCTTTCTTT.

The V gene is TRBV9, the J gene TRBJ2-5; 16 bases agree with TRBD2. Germline V gene lookup returns CDR1 SGDLS and CDR2 YYNGEE. The CDR3 has 17 residues. V shed 2 bases and J 1 base; nucleotides not matched to a gene: 2. Written as DNA, the CDR3 is TGTGCCAGCAGCGTGGGACTAGCGGGGGGGCTCCAAGAGACCCAGTACTTC. Its protein is CASSVGLAGGLQETQYF.

The V gene is TRBV6-1, the J gene TRBJ2-7; D gene uncertain. The CDR3 extends over 13 amino acids. CDR1 is MNHNS, CDR2 SASEGT, per germline. The V gene lost 5 bases and the J gene lost 3 bases, with 11 bases spanning the gap. The CDR3 protein is CASSPLHSYEQYF. Written as DNA, the CDR3 is TGTGCCAGCAGTCCCCTCCACAGCTACGAGCAGTACTTC.

The chain links TRBV4-1 to TRBJ2-3; D ambiguous. Germline lookup yields CDR1 MGHRA and CDR2 YSYEKL. The CDR3 runs to 14 residues. Deletions cut 1 base from V and 4 bases from J, with 9 bases between. The CDR3 DNA reads TGCGCCAGCAGCCAAGGGGCGTCCGCAGATACGCAGTATTTT. Translated, it gives CASSQGASADTQYF.

This clone came up a few times. This chain uses TRBV7-2 with TRBJ2-7, with TRBD2 matching over 8 bases. Unmatched junction bases numbered 7, after V lost 6 bases and J lost 3 bases. CDR1 SGHTA and CDR2 FQGNSA come from the germline V gene. This CDR3 contains 14 residues. CDR3 in DNA: TGTGCCAGCAGTACCGGGACTAGGAACTACGAGCAGTACTTC. Amino acids: CASSTGTRNYEQYF.

This chain connects TRBV29-1 to TRBJ1-1; unclear D gene. Trimming took 6 bases from V and 4 from J, leaving 9 bases between them. The germline gives CDR1 SQVTM, CDR2 ANQGSEA. This CDR3 comprises 11 residues. CDR3 loop: CSVQDSTEAFF. The CDR3 DNA is TGCAGCGTCCAGGATTCCACTGAAGCTTTCTTT.

The chain joins TRBV4-2 to TRBJ2-1, with 11 nucleotides matching TRBD2. V lost 3 bases to trimming and J lost 3 bases; unmatched junction nucleotides: 4. This CDR3 comprises 16 residues. Germline V gene sequence: CDR1 LGHNA, CDR2 YNFKEQ. The CDR3 region has the DNA TGTGCCAGCAGCCAGGACACTAGCGGGGGCTACAATGAGCAGTTCTTC. Translated: CASSQDTSGGYNEQFF.

The V and J genes are TRBV27 and TRBJ2-1; 8 bases are shared with TRBD2. This CDR3 spans 19 amino acids. Per the germline V gene, CDR1 is MNHEY and CDR2 is SMNVEV (reference sequence). V lost 0 bases, J lost 4 bases, and 14 bases stayed unmatched. CDR3 loop: CASSLSRPLSGTGYNEQFF. Written as DNA, the CDR3 is TGTGCCAGCAGTTTATCTAGGCCCCTTAGCGGGACGGGTTACAATGAGCAGTTCTTC.

This clone was found a few times. V gene TRBV19 combines with J gene TRBJ2-2, with D possibly being TRBD1 (8 bases). This CDR3 is built from 17 residues. Germline-derived CDR1 and CDR2 are LNHDA and SQIVND (reference sequence). Trimming took 7 bases from V and 6 from J, leaving 24 bases between them. Here the CDR3 reads CASNYPGRTGFAGELFF. Written as DNA, the CDR3 is TGTGCCAGTAATTACCCCGGGAGGACAGGGTTCGCCGGGGAGCTGTTTTTT.

The chain combines TRBV29-1 with TRBJ1-2; a weak D match, TRBD1 (5 bases). The germline V gene encodes CDR1 SQVTM and CDR2 ANQGSEA. The CDR3 consists of 11 residues. V lost 8 bases to trimming and J lost 4 bases, with 11 bases between them. The CDR3 bases are TGCAGCACAAAGGGGTCCTATGGCTACACCTTC. Residues: CSTKGSYGYTF.

The chain uses TRBV5-1 and TRBJ1-5; tentatively, D is TRBD1 (5 bases). Germline V CDR1 and CDR2: SGHRS, YFSETQ. V was pared by 0 bases and J by 7 bases, with 5 bases between. This CDR3 is built from 12 residues. The chain's CDR3 is CASSLEGQPQHF. CDR3 DNA: TGCGCCAGCAGCTTGGAGGGGCAGCCCCAGCATTTT.

CDR3: CAWSEGRDQPQHF. For the CDR3, the DNA is TGTGCCTGGAGTGAGGGCAGGGATCAGCCCCAGCATTTT. V gene TRBV30 combines with J gene TRBJ1-5, with a weak D call TRBD1 (5 bases). The V and J ends lost 1 base and 5 bases respectively, with 9 bases between them. In germline, CDR1 is GTSNPN, CDR2 SVGIG (reference sequence). The CDR3 has 13 residues.